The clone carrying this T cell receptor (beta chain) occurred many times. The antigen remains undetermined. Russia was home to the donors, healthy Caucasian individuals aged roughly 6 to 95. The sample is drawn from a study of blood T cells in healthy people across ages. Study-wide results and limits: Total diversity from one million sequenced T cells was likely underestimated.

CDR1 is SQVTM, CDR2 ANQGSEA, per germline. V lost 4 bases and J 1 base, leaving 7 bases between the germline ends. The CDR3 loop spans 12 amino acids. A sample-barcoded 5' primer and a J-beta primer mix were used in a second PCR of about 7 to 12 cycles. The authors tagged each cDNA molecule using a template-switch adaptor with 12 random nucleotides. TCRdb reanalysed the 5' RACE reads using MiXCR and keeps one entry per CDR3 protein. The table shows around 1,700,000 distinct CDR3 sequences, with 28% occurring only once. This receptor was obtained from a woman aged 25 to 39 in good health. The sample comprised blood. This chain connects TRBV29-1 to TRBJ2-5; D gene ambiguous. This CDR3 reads CSVGTAQETQYF. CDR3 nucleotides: TGCAGCGTTGGAACCGCCCAAGAGACCCAGTACTTC.